This entry features one TCR beta chain sequence. As yet, its antigen is unknown. The sample belongs to a study of Graves' ophthalmopathy and Graves' hyperthyroidism. General study findings and limits: Blood also carried most expanded thyroid clonotypes exceeding 0.001 frequency.

The sequenced template was RNA, covering the TCR beta CDR3 region. The authors performed first-round RT-PCR with HTBI primers and then a second-round multiplex PCR. In TCRdb, the multiplex PCR reads were re-called with MiXCR into one record per CDR3 protein. This table has more than 1,000,000 distinct CDR3 sequences, about 35% appearing once. V gave up 2 bases and J gave up 4 bases; unmatched junction bases: 4. CDR3 length: 14 amino acids. Germline V lookup: CDR1 SGHTA, CDR2 FQGNSA. Lactation, pregnancy, uncontrolled infections and other autoimmune diseases were all grounds for excluding patients. Clinical symptoms, serum thyroxine, TRAb, thyroid ultrasound and orbital computed tomography were relied on for diagnosis.

The clonotype comes from an adult man with Graves' hyperthyroidism. Sequenced sample: peripheral blood or thyroid tissue (not recorded which). V and J are TRBV7-2 and TRBJ2-5; 7 nucleotides align to TRBD1. The CDR3 sequence: CASSLWSGGETQYF. The CDR3 bases are TGTGCCAGCAGCTTATGGTCAGGGGGAGAGACCCAGTACTTC.